This T cell receptor (beta chain) was retrieved from a study of T cells in Graves' hyperthyroidism and ophthalmopathy. The length of the CDR3 is 12 residues. V lost 7 bases to trimming and J lost 7 bases, with 11 bases between them. Germline CDR1 and CDR2: SEHNR and FQNEAQ (reference sequence). TCR beta CDR3 regions were amplified from RNA transcripts. First-round RT-PCR with HTBI primers amplified the TCR CDR3 region. TCRdb independently ran MiXCR on the multiplex PCR reads; one entry per CDR3 protein. The sample consists of 550,000 to 700,000 distinct CDR3 sequences, about 43% of them appearing once.

The sequenced sample consisted of peripheral blood or thyroid tissue (not recorded which). The receptor was isolated from an adult woman with Graves' disease, either hyperthyroidism or ophthalmopathy (not recorded which). V gene TRBV7-9 combines with J gene TRBJ1-5; D call uncertain. The chain's CDR3 is CASTNRGQPQHF. Written as DNA, the CDR3 is TGTGCCAGCACCAACCGTGGGCAGCCCCAGCATTTT.